This TCR beta chain was profiled in a study of T cell repertoires in cytomegalovirus infection. Study-wide background: Public TCR beta signatures marked donors with CMV infection and the matching HLA.

Regarding the study as a whole: Identification of carriers of CMV plus the relevant HLA was performed using cumulative public TCR beta family frequency.

The CDR3 is made up of 14 amino acids. The germline gives CDR1 MNHNS, CDR2 SASEGT. The trim removed 10 bases at V and 1 base at J, leaving 7 bases unmatched. The table lists this clonotype with a few counts. Its antigen remains unknown. TCRdb processed the reads anew with MiXCR; each CDR3 protein has one entry. The table lists roughly 920,000 distinct CDR3 sequences, 30% to 40% of them singletons. The chain is built from TRBV6-1 and TRBJ2-3, with 8 bases lining up with TRBD1. Sequences were derived from cultured CD8+ T cells from PBMCs, sampled from culture after CMV antigen stimulation. The sequence was collected from a human donor in good health (CMV status not recorded). Some clones in this sample may be carry-over from other donors' samples. CDR3 residues: CATAQGQGTDTQYF. The CDR3 bases are TGTGCCACCGCTCAGGGACAGGGCACAGATACGCAGTATTTT.